The 10 T cell receptor beta chains presented below share a single source sample, sequenced in a study of neoadjuvant nivolumab and ipilimumab in lung cancer (dated by TCRdb to 2019 to 2021). Libraries came from the immunoSEQ multiplex PCR assay. The table comes from immuneACCESS by way of TCRdb, which keeps in-frame sequences with V and J called. Part of the clones is missing from these tables; in studies checked, under half for an unresolved V gene and the rest for unknown reasons. Counted in this sample were 28,000 or so clones; 75% to 85% of them appeared once. The leading ten clones occupy 5% to 6% of the sample. Sample time point, as interpreted from the label and publication: at surgical resection after neoadjuvant nivolumab +/- ipilimumab. The sequences come from tumor tissue, collected after neoadjuvant nivolumab, alone or with ipilimumab, at or shortly before surgery. These receptor sequences come from an adult with non-small cell lung cancer.

In its sample, this clone was seen once. The rearrangement uses TRBV7-8 and TRBJ2-1; 13 nucleotides align to TRBD2. V lost 2 bases and J lost 9; bases outside the gene matches: 4. CDR3 length: 15 amino acids. From germline, CDR1 is SGHVS and CDR2 FQNEAQ. In DNA, the CDR3 is TGTGCCAGCAGCTTAAGGACTAGCGGGAGTGGTGAGCAGTTCTTC. As protein: CASSLRTSGSGEQFF.

The chain links TRBV27 to TRBJ2-2; possible D gene TRBD1, 5 bases. Germline CDR1 MNHEY, CDR2 SMNVEV (reference sequence). Trimming took off 5 bases at V and 4 bases at J, with 8 bases between the two ends. CDR3 length: 13 amino acids. The CDR3 protein is CASSRQFTGELFF. The CDR3 nucleotides are TGTGCCAGCAGTAGACAGTTCACCGGGGAGCTGTTTTTT.

The rearrangement links TRBV9 to TRBJ1-2; 7 nucleotides align to TRBD1. V lost 5 bases, J lost 8 bases, and 9 bases stayed unmatched. Per the germline V gene, CDR1 is SGDLS and CDR2 is YYNGEE. This CDR3 has 13 amino acids. This chain's CDR3 is CASRRQGLGGYTF. The CDR3 DNA reads TGTGCCAGCAGGAGACAGGGCCTGGGGGGCTACACCTTC.

The chain employs TRBV7-2 and TRBJ1-2; D is unclear. CDR3 length: 14 amino acids. The germline CDR1 and CDR2 sequences are SGHTA and FQGNSA. Deletions cut 5 bases from V and 0 bases from J, with 10 bases between. This CDR3 reads CASSPDPANYGYTF. The CDR3 DNA is TGTGCCAGCAGCCCAGACCCAGCTAACTATGGCTACACCTTC.

This sequence joins TRBV7-6 and TRBJ2-6, with no clear D. Between the trimmed V and J ends, which lost 0 bases and 0 bases, there was a span of 12 bases. CDR3 length: 18 residues. The germline V gene encodes CDR1 SGHVS and CDR2 FNYEAQ. The DNA for the CDR3 is TGTGCCAGCAGCTTAGCTGGGCAGCGATACTCTGGGGCCAACGTCCTGACTTTC. Translating it yields CASSLAGQRYSGANVLTF.

The chain employs TRBV7-9 and TRBJ1-1; no clear D gene. The V end lost 5 bases, the J end lost 5 bases, and 12 bases lay between the germline ends. Per germline, CDR1 SEHNR and CDR2 FQNEAQ (reference sequence). The CDR3 has 13 residues. The CDR3 DNA sequence: TGTGCCAGCAGCCCCAGTAGGGAAACTGAAGCTTTCTTT. It is translated as CASSPSRETEAFF.

V gene TRBV2 combines with J gene TRBJ1-5; 7 positions match TRBD1. V was clipped by 4 bases and J by 4 bases; unmatched bases: 4. Germline V gives CDR1 SNHLY, CDR2 FYNNEI. The CDR3 length is 14 residues. CDR3 protein: CASSGDRLNQPQHF. The CDR3 nucleotides are TGTGCCAGCAGTGGGGACAGACTTAATCAGCCCCAGCATTTT.

This clone was seen only once. The genes are TRBV11-3 and TRBJ2-1, with D tentatively TRBD1 or TRBD2 (5 bases each). The germline V and J ends were trimmed by 5 bases and 10 bases, with 9 bases remaining between them. Germline V gene data show CDR1 as SGHNT and CDR2 as YENEEA. This CDR3 contains 11 residues. The CDR3: CASSPEGEQFF. The CDR3 nucleotides read TGTGCCAGCAGCCCCGAGGGGGAGCAGTTCTTC.

The gene calls are TRBV10-3 and TRBJ2-3; TRBD2 aligns across 11 bases. The CDR3 has 18 residues. V gave up 1 base and J gave up 0 bases; unmatched junction bases: 6. Germline V CDR1 and CDR2: ENHRY, SYGVKD. CDR3 protein: CAISEFGSSGGSTDTQYF. The CDR3, as DNA: TGTGCCATCAGTGAGTTCGGGTCTAGCGGGGGGAGCACAGATACGCAGTATTTT.

The chain links TRBV7-9 to TRBJ2-2; 9 bases line up with TRBD1. This CDR3 has 15 residues. Losses at the gene ends were 5 bases for V and 1 base for J; bases not matched to a gene: 2. CDR1 and CDR2 from the germline V gene are SEHNR and FQNEAQ (reference sequence). CDR3 sequence (DNA): TGTGCCAGCAGCGCGGACAGGGGGAACACCGGGGAGCTGTTTTTT. Encoded protein: CASSADRGNTGELFF. Supplemented by reference TRBV7-9 and TRBJ2-2, the full variable domain reads DTGVSQNPRHKITKRGQNVTFRCDPISEHNRLYWYRQTLGQGPEFLTYFQNEAQLEKSRLLSDRFSAERPKGSFSTLEIQRTEQGDSAMYLCASSADRGNTGELFFGEGSRLTVL.